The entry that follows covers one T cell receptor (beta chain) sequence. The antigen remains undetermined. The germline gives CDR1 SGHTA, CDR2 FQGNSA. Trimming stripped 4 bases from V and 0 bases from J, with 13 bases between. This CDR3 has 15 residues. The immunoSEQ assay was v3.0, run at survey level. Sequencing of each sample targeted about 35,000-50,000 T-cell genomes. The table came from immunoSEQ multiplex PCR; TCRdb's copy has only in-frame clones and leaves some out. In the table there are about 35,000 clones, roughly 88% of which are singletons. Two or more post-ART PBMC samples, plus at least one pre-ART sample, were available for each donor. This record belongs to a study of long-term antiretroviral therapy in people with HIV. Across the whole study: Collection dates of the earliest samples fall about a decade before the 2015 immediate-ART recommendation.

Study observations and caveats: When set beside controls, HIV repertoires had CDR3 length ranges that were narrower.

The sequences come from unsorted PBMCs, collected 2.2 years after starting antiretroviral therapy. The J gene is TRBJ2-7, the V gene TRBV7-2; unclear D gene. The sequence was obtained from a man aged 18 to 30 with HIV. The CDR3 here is CASSYPDRSSYEQYF. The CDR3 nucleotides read TGTGCCAGCAGCTACCCGGACCGATCCTCCTACGAGCAGTACTTC.